One T cell receptor beta chain is described in this entry. Germline CDR1 ENHRY, CDR2 SYGVKD. The germline V and J ends were trimmed by 10 bases and 1 base, with 11 bases remaining between them. There are 13 residues in the CDR3. This table comes from immunoSEQ multiplex PCR, and its TCRdb copy is limited to in-frame clones, with some not included. The table has under 150,000 clones, 88% seen once. The data belong to a study of blood T cell repertoires in COVID-19. On the study more broadly: Whether acute or convalescent, the COVID-19 samples came from the United States, Italy and Spain.

This clonotype originated in a man aged 45-65 years with active or convalescent COVID-19. The sequenced material came from peripheral blood. This sequence joins TRBV10-3 and TRBJ1-5; no firm D call. The CDR3: CATQVSSNQPQHF. The CDR3 DNA is TGTGCCACCCAGGTCAGCAGCAATCAGCCCCAGCATTTT.